This TCR beta chain was recorded in a study of radiation and T cells in renal cell carcinoma. The study, taken as a whole, reports: Baseline intratumoral clonotype presence is unknown without pretreatment biopsies. In blood, top tumor clones expanded by 2 weeks, shrinking by 4.

V was clipped by 2 bases and J by 7 bases, with 6 bases between them. This CDR3 has 12 residues. Germline V gene lookup returns CDR1 LNHDA and CDR2 SQIVND (reference sequence). A remark on this clone: Its antigen is unidentified.

The time point: blood 4 weeks post-SBRT, at nephrectomy. Noted treatment: 15 Gy SBRT to primary tumor, nephrectomy 4 weeks later. Nephrectomy followed 15 Gy stereotactic body radiation by 4 weeks. This renal cell carcinoma was of the clear cell type. TCRdb's copy holds only in-frame clones and misses some; the assay was immunoSEQ multiplex PCR. The sample yields 50,000 to 65,000 clones, about 83% seen once. The sequence derives from a man aged 55 to 70 with renal cell carcinoma. The sequencing here drew on blood, taken from a patient whose treatment included radiotherapy and nephrectomy. The rearrangement joins TRBV19 to TRBJ1-3; perhaps TRBD1 as D (5 bases). In DNA form, the CDR3 reads TGTGCCAGTAGTATACGGGGGAACACCATATATTTT. This codes for CASSIRGNTIYF.